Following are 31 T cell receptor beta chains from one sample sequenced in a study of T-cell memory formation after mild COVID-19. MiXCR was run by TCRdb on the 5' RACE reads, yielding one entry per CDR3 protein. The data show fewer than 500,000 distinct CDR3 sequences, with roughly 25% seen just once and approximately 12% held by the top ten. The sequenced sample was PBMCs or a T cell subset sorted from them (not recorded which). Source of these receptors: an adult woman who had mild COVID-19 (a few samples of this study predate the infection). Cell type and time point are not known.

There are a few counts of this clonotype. CDR3 nucleotides: TGTGCCAGCAGCTTACAGTCCGAGAACACCGGGGAGCTGTTTTTT. Protein product: CASSLQSENTGELFF. The chain combines TRBV11-2 with TRBJ2-2; D ambiguous. Germline assignment: CDR1 SGHAT and CDR2 FQNNGV. The CDR3 contains 15 residues. The V gene lost 2 bases and the J gene lost 1 base, with 8 bases spanning the gap.

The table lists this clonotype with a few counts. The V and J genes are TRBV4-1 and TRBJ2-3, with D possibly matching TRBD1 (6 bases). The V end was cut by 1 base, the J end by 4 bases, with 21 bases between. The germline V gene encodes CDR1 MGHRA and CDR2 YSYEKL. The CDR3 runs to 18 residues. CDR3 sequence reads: CASSQGETGTIIADTQYF. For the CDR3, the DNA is TGCGCCAGCAGCCAAGGGGAGACCGGGACAATTATCGCAGATACGCAGTATTTT.

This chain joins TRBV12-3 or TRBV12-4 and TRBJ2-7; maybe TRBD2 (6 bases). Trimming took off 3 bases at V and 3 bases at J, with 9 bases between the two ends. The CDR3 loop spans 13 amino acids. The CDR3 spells CASSFSGLYEQYF. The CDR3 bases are TGTGCCAGCAGTTTCTCGGGACTCTACGAGCAGTACTTC.

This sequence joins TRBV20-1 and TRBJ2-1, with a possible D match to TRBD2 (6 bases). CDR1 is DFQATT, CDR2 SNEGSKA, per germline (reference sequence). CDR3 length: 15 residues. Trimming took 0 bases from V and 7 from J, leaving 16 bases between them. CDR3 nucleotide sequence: TGCAGTGCTAGAGAACTAGCCGTCGGTGGGAATGAGCAGTTCTTC. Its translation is CSARELAVGGNEQFF.

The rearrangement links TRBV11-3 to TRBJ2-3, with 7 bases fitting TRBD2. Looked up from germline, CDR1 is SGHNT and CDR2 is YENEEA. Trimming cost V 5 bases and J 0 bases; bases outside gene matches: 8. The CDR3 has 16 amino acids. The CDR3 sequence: CASSPHSAGSTDTQYF. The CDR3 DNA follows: TGTGCCAGCAGCCCTCATTCAGCGGGAAGCACAGATACGCAGTATTTT.

CDR3 protein: CASSYSRAASFYEQYF. The CDR3 coding sequence is TGTGCCAGCAGTTACTCGAGGGCAGCGTCCTTCTACGAGCAGTACTTC. V usage is TRBV6-6 and J usage is TRBJ2-7, with D tentatively TRBD2 (5 bases). The CDR3 is made up of 16 amino acids. V lost 0 bases and J 3 bases, leaving 15 bases between the germline ends. CDR1 and CDR2 from the germline V gene are MNHNY and SVGAGI (reference sequence).

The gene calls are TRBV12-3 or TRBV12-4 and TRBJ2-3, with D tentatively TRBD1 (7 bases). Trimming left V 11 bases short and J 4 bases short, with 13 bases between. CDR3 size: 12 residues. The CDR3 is CASTGEADTQYF. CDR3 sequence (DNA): TGTGCCTCTACAGGGGAGGCAGATACGCAGTATTTT.

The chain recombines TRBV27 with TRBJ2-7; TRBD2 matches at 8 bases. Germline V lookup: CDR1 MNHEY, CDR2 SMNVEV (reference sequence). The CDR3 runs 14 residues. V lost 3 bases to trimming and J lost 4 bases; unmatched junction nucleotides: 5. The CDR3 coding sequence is TGTGCCAGCAGTTTTAGGACTAGCATGTACGAGCAGTACTTC. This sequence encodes CASSFRTSMYEQYF.

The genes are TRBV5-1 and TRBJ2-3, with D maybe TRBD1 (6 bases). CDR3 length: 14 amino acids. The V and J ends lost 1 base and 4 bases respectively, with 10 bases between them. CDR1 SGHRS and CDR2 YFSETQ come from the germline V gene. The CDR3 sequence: CASSLRTDADTQYF. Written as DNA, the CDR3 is TGCGCCAGCAGCTTGAGGACAGATGCAGATACGCAGTATTTT.

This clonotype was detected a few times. CDR3 DNA sequence: TGTGCCAGCAGCCAACCCGGGACAGGGGACGATGAGCAGTTCTTC. Encoded protein: CASSQPGTGDDEQFF. The chain recombines TRBV7-9 with TRBJ2-1, with 10 bases identical to TRBD1. V shed 5 bases and J 8 bases; nucleotides not matched to a gene: 9. The CDR3 totals 15 residues. Germline V lookup: CDR1 SEHNR, CDR2 FQNEAQ (reference sequence). The full variable domain, rest sourced from reference TRBV7-9 and TRBJ2-1, is DTGVSQNPRHKITKRGQNVTFRCDPISEHNRLYWYRQTLGQGPEFLTYFQNEAQLEKSRLLSDRFSAERPKGSFSTLEIQRTEQGDSAMYLCASSQPGTGDDEQFFGPGTRLTVL.

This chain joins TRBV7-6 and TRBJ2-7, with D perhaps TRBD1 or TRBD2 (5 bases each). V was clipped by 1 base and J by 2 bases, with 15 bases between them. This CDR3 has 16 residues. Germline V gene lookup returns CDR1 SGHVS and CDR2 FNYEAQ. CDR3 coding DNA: TGTGCCAGCAGCTTAGGGGGGACGGGATTTACCTACGAGCAGTACTTC. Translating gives CASSLGGTGFTYEQYF.

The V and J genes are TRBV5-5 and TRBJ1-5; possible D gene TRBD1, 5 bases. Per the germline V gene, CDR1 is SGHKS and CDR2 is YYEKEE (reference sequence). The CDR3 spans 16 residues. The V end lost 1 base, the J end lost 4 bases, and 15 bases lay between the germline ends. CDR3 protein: CASSLLGTGLNQPQHF. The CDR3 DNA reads TGTGCCAGCAGCTTGTTAGGGACGGGTCTTAATCAGCCCCAGCATTTT. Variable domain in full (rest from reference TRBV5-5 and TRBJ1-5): DAGVTQSPTHLIKTRGQQVTLRCSPISGHKSVSWYQQVLGQGPQFIFQYYEKEERGRGNFPDRFSARQFPNYSSELNVNALLLGDSALYLCASSLLGTGLNQPQHFGDGTRLSIL.

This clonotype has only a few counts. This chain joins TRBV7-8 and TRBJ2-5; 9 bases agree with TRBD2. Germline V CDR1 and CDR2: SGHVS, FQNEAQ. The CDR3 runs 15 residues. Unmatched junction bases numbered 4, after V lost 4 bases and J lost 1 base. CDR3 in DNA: TGTGCCAGCAGCTGGGGACTAGCTTCCCAAGAGACCCAGTACTTC. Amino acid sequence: CASSWGLASQETQYF.

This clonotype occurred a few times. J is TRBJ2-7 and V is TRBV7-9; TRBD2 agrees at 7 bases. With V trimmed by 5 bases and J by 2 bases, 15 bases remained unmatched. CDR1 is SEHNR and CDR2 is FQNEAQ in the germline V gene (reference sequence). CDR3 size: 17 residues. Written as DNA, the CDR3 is TGTGCCAGCAGCCAGATCTGGTCTGCTAGCGGACCCTACGAGCAGTACTTC. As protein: CASSQIWSASGPYEQYF.

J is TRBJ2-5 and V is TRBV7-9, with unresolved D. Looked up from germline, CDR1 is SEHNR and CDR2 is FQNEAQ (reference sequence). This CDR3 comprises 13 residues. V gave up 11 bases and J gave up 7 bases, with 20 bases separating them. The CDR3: CAALRDDFSTQYF. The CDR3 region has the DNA TGTGCCGCACTTAGGGATGATTTTTCGACCCAGTACTTC.

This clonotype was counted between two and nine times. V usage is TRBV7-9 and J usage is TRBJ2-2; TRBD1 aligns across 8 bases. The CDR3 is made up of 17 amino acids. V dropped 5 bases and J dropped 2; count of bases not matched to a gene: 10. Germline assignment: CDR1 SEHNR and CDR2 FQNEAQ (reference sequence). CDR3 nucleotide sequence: TGTGCCAGCAGCCCCCGTCAGGGGACAGGAAACACCGGGGAGCTGTTTTTT. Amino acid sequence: CASSPRQGTGNTGELFF.

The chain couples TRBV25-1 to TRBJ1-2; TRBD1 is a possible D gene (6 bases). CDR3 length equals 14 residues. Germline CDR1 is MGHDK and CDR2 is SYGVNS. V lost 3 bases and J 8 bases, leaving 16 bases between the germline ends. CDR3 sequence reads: CASSDSGGVSGYTF. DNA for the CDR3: TGTGCCAGCAGTGACTCCGGGGGCGTAAGCGGCTACACCTTC.

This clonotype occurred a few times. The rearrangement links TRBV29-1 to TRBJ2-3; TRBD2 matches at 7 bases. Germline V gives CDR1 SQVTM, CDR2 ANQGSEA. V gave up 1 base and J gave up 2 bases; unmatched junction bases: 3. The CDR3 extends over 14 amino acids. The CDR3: CSVEGGRITDTQYF. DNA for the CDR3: TGCAGCGTTGAAGGCGGGAGAATCACAGATACGCAGTATTTT.

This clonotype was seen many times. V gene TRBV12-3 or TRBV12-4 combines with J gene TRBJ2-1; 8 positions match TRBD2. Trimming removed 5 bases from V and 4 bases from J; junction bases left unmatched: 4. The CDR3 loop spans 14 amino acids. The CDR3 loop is CASSLRGGYNEQFF. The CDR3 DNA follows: TGTGCCAGCAGTCTACGGGGGGGGTACAATGAGCAGTTCTTC.

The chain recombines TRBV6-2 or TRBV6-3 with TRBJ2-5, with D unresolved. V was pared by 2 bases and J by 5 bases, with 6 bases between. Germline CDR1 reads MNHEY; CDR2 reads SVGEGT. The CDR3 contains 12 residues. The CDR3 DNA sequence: TGTGCCAGCAGTTACATGCGGGAGACCCAGTACTTC. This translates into CASSYMRETQYF.

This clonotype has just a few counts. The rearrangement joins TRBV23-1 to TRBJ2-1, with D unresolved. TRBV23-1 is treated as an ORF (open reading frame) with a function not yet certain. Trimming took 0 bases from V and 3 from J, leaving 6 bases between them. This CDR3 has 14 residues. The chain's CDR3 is CASSQSLHYNEQFF. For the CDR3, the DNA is TGCGCCAGCAGTCAATCGCTCCACTACAATGAGCAGTTCTTC.

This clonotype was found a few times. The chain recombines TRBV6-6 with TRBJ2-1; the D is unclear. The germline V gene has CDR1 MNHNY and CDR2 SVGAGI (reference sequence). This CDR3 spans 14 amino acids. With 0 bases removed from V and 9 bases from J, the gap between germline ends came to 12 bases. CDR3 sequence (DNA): TGTGCCAGCAGTTACTCTCCCCCGCGTGGTGAGCAGTTCTTC. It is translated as CASSYSPPRGEQFF.

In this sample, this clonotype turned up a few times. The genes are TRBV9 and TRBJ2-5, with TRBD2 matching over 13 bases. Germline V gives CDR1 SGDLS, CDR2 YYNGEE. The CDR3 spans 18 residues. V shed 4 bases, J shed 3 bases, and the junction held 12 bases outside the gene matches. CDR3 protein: CASSPRTSGSGFKETQYF. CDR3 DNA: TGTGCCAGCAGCCCCCGGACTAGCGGGAGTGGATTCAAAGAGACCCAGTACTTC.

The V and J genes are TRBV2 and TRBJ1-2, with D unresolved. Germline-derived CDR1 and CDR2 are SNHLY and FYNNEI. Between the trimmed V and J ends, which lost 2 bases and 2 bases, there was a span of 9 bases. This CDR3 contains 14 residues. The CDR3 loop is CASSEHAENYGYTF. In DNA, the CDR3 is TGTGCCAGCAGTGAACACGCCGAGAACTATGGCTACACCTTC.

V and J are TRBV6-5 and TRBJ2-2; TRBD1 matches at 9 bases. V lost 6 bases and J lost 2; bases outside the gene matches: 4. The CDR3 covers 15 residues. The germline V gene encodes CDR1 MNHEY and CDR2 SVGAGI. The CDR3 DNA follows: TGTGCCAGCAGCAAGGACAGGGGAAACACCGGGGAGCTGTTTTTT. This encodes CASSKDRGNTGELFF.

The CDR3 DNA sequence: TGTGCCAGCAGTTACTCTGGCAGTTACAGCTCCTATAATTCACCCCTCCACTTT. Protein sequence: CASSYSGSYSSYNSPLHF. The chain uses TRBV6-5 and TRBJ1-6; no firm D call. The CDR3 length is 18 residues. Germline V CDR1 and CDR2: MNHEY, SVGAGI. Trimming shortened V by 0 bases and J by 0 bases, and 12 bases separated the two germline ends.

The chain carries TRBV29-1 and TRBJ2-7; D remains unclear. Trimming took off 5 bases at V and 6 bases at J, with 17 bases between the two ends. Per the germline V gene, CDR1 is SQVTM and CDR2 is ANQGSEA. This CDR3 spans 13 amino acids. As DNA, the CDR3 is TGCAGCGTTTTTTTAACCACGATCGGCGAGCAGTACTTC. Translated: CSVFLTTIGEQYF.

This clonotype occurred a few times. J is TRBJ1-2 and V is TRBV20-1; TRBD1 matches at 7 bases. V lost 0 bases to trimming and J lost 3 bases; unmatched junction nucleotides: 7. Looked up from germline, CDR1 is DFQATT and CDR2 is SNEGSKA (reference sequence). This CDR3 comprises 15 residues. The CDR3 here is CSARDRRGLDYGYTF. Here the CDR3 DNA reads TGCAGTGCTAGAGATCGAAGGGGGCTGGACTATGGCTACACCTTC.

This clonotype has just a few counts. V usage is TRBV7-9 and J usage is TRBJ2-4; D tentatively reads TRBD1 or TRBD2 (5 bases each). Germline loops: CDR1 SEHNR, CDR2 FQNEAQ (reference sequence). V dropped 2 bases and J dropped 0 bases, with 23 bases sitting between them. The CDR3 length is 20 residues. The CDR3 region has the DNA TGTGCCAGCAGCTTATCGAGGGTTGGGGCAGGTCGCCTAGCCAAAAACATTCAGTACTTC. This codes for CASSLSRVGAGRLAKNIQYF.

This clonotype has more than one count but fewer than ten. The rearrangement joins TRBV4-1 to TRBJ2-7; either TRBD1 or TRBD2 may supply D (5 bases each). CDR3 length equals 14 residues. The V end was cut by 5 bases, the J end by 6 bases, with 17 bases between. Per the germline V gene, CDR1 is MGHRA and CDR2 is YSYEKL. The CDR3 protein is CASSTPGTAAEQYF. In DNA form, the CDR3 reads TGCGCCAGCAGCACTCCCGGGACGGCTGCCGAGCAGTACTTC.

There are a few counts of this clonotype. DNA for the CDR3: TGTGCCAGCAGCTTGGACAGAATCTACGAGCAGTACTTC. Its protein product is CASSLDRIYEQYF. V is TRBV13 and J is TRBJ2-7; TRBD1 might be the D (6 bases). The CDR3 is 13 residues long. Germline-derived CDR1 and CDR2 are PRHDT and FYEKMQ (reference sequence). V gave up 3 bases and J gave up 3 bases, with 9 bases separating them.